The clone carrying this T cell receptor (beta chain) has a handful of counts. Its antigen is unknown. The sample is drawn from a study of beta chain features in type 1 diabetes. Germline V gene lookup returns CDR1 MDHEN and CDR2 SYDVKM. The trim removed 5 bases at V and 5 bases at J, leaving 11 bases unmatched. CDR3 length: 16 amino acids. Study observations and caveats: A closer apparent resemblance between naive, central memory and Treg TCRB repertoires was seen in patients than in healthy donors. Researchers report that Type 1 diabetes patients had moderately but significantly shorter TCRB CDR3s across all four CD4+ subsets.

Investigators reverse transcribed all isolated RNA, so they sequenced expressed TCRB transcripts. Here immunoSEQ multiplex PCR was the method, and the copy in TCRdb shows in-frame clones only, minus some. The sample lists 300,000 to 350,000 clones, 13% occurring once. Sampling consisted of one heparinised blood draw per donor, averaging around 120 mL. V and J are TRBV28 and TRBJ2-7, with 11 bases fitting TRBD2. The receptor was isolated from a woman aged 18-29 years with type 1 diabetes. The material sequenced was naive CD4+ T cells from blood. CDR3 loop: CASSAAGLAGHHEQYF. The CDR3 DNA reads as TGTGCCAGCAGTGCAGCTGGACTAGCGGGTCACCACGAGCAGTACTTC.